One and the same sample provided the 7 T cell receptor beta chains below, sequenced in a study of T cells in tumors after PD-1 blockade (dated by TCRdb to about 2019). What the time point label conveys for this sample: after anti-PD-1 therapy. Library construction relied on the immunoSEQ multiplex PCR assay. TCRdb retrieved this table from immuneACCESS and kept in-frame rearrangements only. Not all clones are present; in checked studies, unresolved V genes account for under half, and no reason is known for the remainder. For this sample the table gives roughly 15,000 clones, of which roughly 82% were detected only once. The ten largest clonotypes hold 22% of the sample. Specimen: PBMCs, collected after anti-PD-1 treatment. All receptors come from a human donor with basal cell carcinoma.

V and J are TRBV19 and TRBJ2-5, with 9 bases lining up with TRBD2. From germline, CDR1 is LNHDA and CDR2 SQIVND (reference sequence). The CDR3 covers 15 residues. V gave up 8 bases and J gave up 4 bases; unmatched junction bases: 11. The CDR3 is CASAEQGLAGETQYF. CDR3 DNA sequence: TGTGCCAGTGCCGAACAGGGACTAGCTGGAGAGACCCAGTACTTC. The whole variable domain, remainder taken from reference TRBV19 and TRBJ2-5, is DGGITQSPKYLFRKEGQNVTLSCEQNLNHDAMYWYRQDPGQGLRLIYYSQIVNDFQKGDIAEGYSVSREKKESFPLTVTSAQKNPTAFYLCASAEQGLAGETQYFGPGTRLLVL.

V and J are TRBV29-1 and TRBJ1-2; a weak D match, TRBD1 (6 bases). The CDR3 is 14 amino acids. The germline gives CDR1 SQVTM, CDR2 ANQGSEA. CDR3 DNA: TGCGCCGGGGGCAGCCGGAATTCTAACTATGGCTACACCTTC. Translation: CAGGSRNSNYGYTF.

The table lists this clone with a few counts. This chain uses TRBV7-2 with TRBJ1-4; D might be TRBD1 (5 bases). The V end lost 1 base, the J end lost 8 bases, and 14 bases lay between the germline ends. This CDR3 is 15 amino acids long. Germline values: CDR1 SGHTA, CDR2 FQGNSA. The chain's CDR3 is CASSLVGRDREKLFF. The CDR3 coding sequence is TGTGCCAGCAGCTTAGTAGGCAGGGATCGAGAAAAACTGTTTTTT.

The rearrangement uses TRBV9 and TRBJ2-1; 10 nucleotides match TRBD2. In germline, CDR1 is SGDLS, CDR2 YYNGEE. The CDR3 loop spans 15 amino acids. J gave up 8 bases and V 0 bases, and 5 bases lay outside the gene matches. CDR3: CASSVEIAGGYEQFF. The DNA for the CDR3 is TGTGCCAGCAGCGTAGAGATAGCGGGGGGTTATGAGCAGTTCTTC.

The rearrangement uses TRBV5-1 and TRBJ2-5; 12 positions match TRBD2. In germline, CDR1 is SGHRS, CDR2 YFSETQ. V lost 0 bases to trimming and J lost 2 bases; unmatched junction nucleotides: 5. This CDR3 is 17 amino acids long. The CDR3 region is CASSLGALAGGQETQYF. The DNA of the CDR3 is TGCGCCAGCAGCTTGGGGGCCCTAGCGGGAGGGCAAGAGACCCAGTACTTC.

This clone has more than one count but fewer than ten. This CDR3 is CASSETRTSSLWYF. The CDR3 DNA reads as TGTGCCAGCAGTGAAACCCGGACATCCTCGTTGTGGTACTTC. This chain links TRBV6-1 with TRBJ2-7; D is perhaps TRBD1 (5 bases). Germline values: CDR1 MNHNS, CDR2 SASEGT. V was clipped by 2 bases and J by 12 bases, with 20 bases between them. The CDR3 extends over 14 amino acids.

This clone is labeled as medium-sized. The J gene is TRBJ2-7, the V gene TRBV4-1, with 7 bases that match TRBD2. The CDR3 loop spans 17 amino acids. The V gene's germline CDR1 is MGHRA and CDR2 YSYEKL. With V trimmed by 4 bases and J by 2 bases, 14 bases remained unmatched. CDR3 nucleotides: TGCGCCAGCAGCCCCGCGGCGGGAGCAGCTCTTACCTACGAGCAGTACTTC. Translating it yields CASSPAAGAALTYEQYF.